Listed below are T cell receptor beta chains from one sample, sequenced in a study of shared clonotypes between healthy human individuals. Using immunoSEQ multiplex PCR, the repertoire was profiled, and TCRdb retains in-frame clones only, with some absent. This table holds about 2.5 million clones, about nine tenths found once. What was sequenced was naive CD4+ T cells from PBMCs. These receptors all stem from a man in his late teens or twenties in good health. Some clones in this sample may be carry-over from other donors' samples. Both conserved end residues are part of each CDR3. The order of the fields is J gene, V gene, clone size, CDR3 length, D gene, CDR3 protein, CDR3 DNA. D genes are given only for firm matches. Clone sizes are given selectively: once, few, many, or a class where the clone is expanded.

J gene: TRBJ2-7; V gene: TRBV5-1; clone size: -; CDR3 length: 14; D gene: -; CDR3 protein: CASSFDQAGYEQYF; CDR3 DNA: TGCGCCAGCAGCTTCGACCAAGCGGGCTACGAGCAGTACTTC
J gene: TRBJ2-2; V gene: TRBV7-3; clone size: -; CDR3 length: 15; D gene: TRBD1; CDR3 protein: CASSRAGTGSGELFF; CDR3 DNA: TGTGCCAGCAGCCGCGCCGGGACAGGGTCCGGGGAGCTGTTTTTT
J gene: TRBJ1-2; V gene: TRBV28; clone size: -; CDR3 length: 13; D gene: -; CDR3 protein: CASRFTGSYGYTF; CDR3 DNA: TGTGCCAGCAGGTTCACCGGGAGCTATGGCTACACCTTC
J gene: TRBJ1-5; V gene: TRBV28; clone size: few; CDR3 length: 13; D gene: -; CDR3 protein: CASSFRPSQPQHF; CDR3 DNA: TGTGCCAGCAGTTTCCGCCCGAGTCAGCCCCAGCATTTT
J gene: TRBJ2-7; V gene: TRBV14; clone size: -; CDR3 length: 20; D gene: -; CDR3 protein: CASSQDFWTACEVSPREQYF; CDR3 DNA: TGTGCCAGCAGCCAAGATTTTTGGACAGCCTGCGAGGTAAGTCCTAGAGAGCAGTACTTC
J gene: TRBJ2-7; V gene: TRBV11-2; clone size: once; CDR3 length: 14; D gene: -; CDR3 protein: CASSRGITTYEQYF; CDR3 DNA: TGTGCCAGCAGCAGGGGTATAACAACCTACGAGCAGTACTTC
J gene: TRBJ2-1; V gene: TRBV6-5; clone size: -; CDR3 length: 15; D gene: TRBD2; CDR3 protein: CASAKLAALVKEQFF; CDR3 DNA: TGTGCCAGCGCAAAACTAGCGGCCTTGGTCAAGGAGCAGTTCTTC
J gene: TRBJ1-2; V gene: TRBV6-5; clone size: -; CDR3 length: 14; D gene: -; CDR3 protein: CASSYSGQGYGYTF; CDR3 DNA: TGTGCCAGCAGTTACTCGGGGCAGGGCTATGGCTACACCTTC
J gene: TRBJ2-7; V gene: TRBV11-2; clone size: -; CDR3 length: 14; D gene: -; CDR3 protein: CASNHKLVGYEQYF; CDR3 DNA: TGTGCCAGCAACCACAAACTAGTCGGTTACGAGCAGTACTTC
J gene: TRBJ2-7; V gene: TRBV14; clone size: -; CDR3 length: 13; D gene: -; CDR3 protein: CASSQGYSYEQYF; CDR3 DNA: TGTGCCAGCAGCCAAGGGTACTCCTACGAGCAGTACTTC
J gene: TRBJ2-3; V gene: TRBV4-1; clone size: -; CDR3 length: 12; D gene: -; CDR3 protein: CASSVRGDTQYF; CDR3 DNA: TGCGCCAGCAGCGTACGTGGAGATACGCAGTATTTT
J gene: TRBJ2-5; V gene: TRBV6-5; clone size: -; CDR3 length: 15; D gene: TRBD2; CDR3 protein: CASSLSRAGGETQYF; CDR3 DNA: TGTGCCAGCAGTCTTTCCAGAGCGGGGGGTGAGACCCAGTACTTC
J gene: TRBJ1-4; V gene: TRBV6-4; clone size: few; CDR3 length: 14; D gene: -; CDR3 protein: CASSERVGNEKLFF; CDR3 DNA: TGTGCCAGCAGTGAACGGGTGGGGAATGAAAAACTGTTTTTT